This TCR beta chain came from a study of shared clonotypes between healthy human individuals. Study as a whole: Donors consisted of a couple of women and a few men between 18 and 49. General study points: It was anticipated that sequencing depth would influence how many clonotypes donors shared.

With respect to this clone: Its specificity is unknown.

V lost 1 base to trimming and J lost 5 bases; unmatched junction nucleotides: 10. This CDR3 spans 17 amino acids. CDR1 is SGHTA, CDR2 FQGTGA, per germline. Unsorted PBMC DNA was run through sequencing on ten immunoSEQ deep assay plates. Profiling relied on immunoSEQ multiplex PCR, and the TCRdb table lists in-frame clones only, not all of them. The sample records hundreds of thousands of clones, about 80% being singletons. The receptor was derived from a woman in her thirties or forties in good health. Some clones in this sample may be carry-over from other donors' samples. Sequencing was carried out using PBMCs. The V and J genes are TRBV7-3 and TRBJ1-1, with 10 bases identical to TRBD1. The CDR3 reads CASSLSGTGVGGTEAFF. The CDR3 DNA follows: TGTGCCAGCAGCTTAAGCGGGACAGGGGTAGGTGGGACTGAAGCTTTCTTT.